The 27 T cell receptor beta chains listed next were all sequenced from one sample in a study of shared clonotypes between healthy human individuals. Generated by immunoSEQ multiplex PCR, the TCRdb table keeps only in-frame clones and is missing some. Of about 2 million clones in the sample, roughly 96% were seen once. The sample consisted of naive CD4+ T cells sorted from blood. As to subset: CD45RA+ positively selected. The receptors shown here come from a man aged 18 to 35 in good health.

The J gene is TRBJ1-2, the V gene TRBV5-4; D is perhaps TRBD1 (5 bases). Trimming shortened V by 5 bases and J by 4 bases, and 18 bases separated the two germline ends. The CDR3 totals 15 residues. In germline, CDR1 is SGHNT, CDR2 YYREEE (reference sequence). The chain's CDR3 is CASSSPKDTFYGYTF. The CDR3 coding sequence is TGTGCCAGCAGTTCGCCTAAGGACACCTTCTATGGCTACACCTTC.

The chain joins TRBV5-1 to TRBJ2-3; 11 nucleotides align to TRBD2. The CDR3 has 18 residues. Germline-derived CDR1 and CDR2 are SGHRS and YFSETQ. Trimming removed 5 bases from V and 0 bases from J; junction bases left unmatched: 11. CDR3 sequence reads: CASRITTSGVTSTDTQYF. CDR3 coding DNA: TGCGCCAGCAGAATTACGACTAGCGGGGTGACTAGCACAGATACGCAGTATTTT.

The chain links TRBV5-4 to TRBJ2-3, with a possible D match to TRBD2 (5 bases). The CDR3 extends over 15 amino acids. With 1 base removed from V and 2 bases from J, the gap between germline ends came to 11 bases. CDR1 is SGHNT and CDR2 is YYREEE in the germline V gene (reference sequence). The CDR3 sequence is CASSLSSRNTDTQYF. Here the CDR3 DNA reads TGTGCCAGCAGCTTGTCTAGCAGAAACACAGATACGCAGTATTTT.

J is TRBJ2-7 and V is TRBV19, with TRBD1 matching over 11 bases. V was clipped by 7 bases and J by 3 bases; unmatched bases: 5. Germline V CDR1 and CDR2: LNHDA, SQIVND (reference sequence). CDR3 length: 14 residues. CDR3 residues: CASTRTGGGYEQYF. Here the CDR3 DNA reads TGTGCCAGTACCCGGACAGGGGGCGGCTACGAGCAGTACTTC. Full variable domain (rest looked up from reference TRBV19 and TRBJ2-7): DGGITQSPKYLFRKEGQNVTLSCEQNLNHDAMYWYRQDPGQGLRLIYYSQIVNDFQKGDIAEGYSVSREKKESFPLTVTSAQKNPTAFYLCASTRTGGGYEQYFGPGTRLTVT.

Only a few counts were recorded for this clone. DNA for the CDR3: TGTGCCAGTAATAATGACAGGGCCTTCGACGGCAATCAGCCCCAGCATTTT. Protein product: CASNNDRAFDGNQPQHF. The gene calls are TRBV19 and TRBJ1-5; the match to TRBD1 covers 7 bases. The length of the CDR3 is 17 residues. With V trimmed by 7 bases and J by 2 bases, 14 bases remained unmatched. Germline assignment: CDR1 LNHDA and CDR2 SQIVND (reference sequence).

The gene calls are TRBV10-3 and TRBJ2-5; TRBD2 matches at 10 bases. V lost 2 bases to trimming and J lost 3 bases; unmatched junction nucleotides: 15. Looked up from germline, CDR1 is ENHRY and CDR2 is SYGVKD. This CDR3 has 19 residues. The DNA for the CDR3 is TGTGCCATCAGTGAGCCCGGACTAGCGGAATCCTTTCAGAAAGAGACCCAGTACTTC. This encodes CAISEPGLAESFQKETQYF.

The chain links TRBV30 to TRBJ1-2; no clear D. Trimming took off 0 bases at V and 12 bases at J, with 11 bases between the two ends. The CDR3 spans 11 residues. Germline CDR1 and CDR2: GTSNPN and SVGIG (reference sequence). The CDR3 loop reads CAWSVGLKDTF. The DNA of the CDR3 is TGTGCCTGGAGTGTCGGCTTAAAGGACACCTTC.

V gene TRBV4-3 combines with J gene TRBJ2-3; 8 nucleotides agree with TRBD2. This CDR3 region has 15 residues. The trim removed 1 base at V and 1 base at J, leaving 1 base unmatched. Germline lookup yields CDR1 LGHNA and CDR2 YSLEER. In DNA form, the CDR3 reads TGCGCCAGCAGCCAAGGGACTAGCCGCACAGATACGCAGTATTTT. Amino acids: CASSQGTSRTDTQYF.

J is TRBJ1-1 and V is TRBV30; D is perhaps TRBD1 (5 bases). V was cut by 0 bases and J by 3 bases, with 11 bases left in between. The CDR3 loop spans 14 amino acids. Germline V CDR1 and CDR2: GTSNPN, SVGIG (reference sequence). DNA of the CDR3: TGTGCCTGGAGTGTCTGGGGGAGGCACACTGAAGCTTTCTTT. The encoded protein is CAWSVWGRHTEAFF.

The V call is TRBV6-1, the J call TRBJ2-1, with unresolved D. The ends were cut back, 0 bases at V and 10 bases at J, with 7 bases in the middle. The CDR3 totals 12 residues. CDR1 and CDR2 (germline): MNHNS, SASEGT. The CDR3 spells CASSEAVTEQFF. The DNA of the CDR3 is TGTGCCAGCAGTGAAGCGGTAACCGAGCAGTTCTTC.

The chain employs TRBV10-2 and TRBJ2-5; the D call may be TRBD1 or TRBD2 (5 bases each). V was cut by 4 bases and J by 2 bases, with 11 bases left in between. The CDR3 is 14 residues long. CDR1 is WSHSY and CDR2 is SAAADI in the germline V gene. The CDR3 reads CASSVGTPQETQYF. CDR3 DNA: TGCGCCAGCAGTGTAGGGACCCCACAAGAGACCCAGTACTTC.

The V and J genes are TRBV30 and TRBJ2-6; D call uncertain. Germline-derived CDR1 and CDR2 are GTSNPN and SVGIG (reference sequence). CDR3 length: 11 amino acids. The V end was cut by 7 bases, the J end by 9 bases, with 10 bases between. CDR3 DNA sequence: TGTGCCTTCTCGCCCCTCAACGTCCTGACTTTC. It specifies CAFSPLNVLTF.

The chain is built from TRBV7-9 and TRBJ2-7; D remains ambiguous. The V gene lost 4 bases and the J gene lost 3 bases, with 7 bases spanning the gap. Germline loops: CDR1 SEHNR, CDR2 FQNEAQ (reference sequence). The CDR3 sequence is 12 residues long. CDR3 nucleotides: TGTGCCAGCAGCTCTACCATCTACGAGCAGTACTTC. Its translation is CASSSTIYEQYF. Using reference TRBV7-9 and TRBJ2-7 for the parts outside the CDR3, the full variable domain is DTGVSQNPRHKITKRGQNVTFRCDPISEHNRLYWYRQTLGQGPEFLTYFQNEAQLEKSRLLSDRFSAERPKGSFSTLEIQRTEQGDSAMYLCASSSTIYEQYFGPGTRLTVT.

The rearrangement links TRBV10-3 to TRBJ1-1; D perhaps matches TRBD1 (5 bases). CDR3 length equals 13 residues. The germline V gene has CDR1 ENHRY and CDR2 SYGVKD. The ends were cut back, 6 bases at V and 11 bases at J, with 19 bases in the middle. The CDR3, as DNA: TGTGCCATCAGCACCGGGACTCCGCCGTGGGCTTTCTTT. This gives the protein CAISTGTPPWAFF.

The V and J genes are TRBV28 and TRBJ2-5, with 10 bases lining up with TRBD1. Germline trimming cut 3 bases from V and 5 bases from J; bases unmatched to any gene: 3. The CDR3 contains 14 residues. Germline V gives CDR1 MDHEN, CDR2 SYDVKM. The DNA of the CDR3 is TGTGCCAGCAGTTTGGACAGGGGGGGCGAGACCCAGTACTTC. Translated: CASSLDRGGETQYF.

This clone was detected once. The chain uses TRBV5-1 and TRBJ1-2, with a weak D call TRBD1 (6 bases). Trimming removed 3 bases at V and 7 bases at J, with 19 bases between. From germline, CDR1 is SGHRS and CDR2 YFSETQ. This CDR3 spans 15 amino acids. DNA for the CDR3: TGCGCCAGCAGCTCCGAGCGGGGGGGCAGGCGTGGCTACACCTTC. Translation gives CASSSERGGRRGYTF.

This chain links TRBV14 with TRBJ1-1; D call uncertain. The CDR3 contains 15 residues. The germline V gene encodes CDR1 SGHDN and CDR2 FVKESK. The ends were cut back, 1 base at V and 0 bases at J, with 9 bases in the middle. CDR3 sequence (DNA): TGTGCCAGCAGCCAAGGTTGGCAGCTGAACACTGAAGCTTTCTTT. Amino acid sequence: CASSQGWQLNTEAFF.

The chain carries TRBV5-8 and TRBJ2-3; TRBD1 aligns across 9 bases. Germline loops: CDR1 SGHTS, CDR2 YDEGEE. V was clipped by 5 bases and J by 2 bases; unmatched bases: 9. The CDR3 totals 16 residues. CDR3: CASRQGAGVVTDTQYF. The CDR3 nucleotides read TGTGCCAGCAGACAGGGGGCCGGGGTAGTCACAGATACGCAGTATTTT. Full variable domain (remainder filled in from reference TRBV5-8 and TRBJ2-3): EAGVTQSPTHLIKTRGQQATLRCSPISGHTSVYWYQQALGLGLQFLLWYDEGEERNRGNFPPRFSGRQFPNYSSELNVNALELEDSALYLCASRQGAGVVTDTQYFGPGTRLTVL.

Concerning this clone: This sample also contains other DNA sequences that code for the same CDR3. The CDR3 coding sequence is TGTGCCAGCAGTGGGGGACAGGGTCAGCCCCAGCATTTT. This encodes CASSGGQGQPQHF. The J gene is TRBJ1-5, the V gene TRBV6-1; 9 nucleotides agree with TRBD1. The CDR3 is 13 residues long. The V segment lost 4 bases and the J segment 6 bases; nucleotides outside the gene matches: 1. Germline V gene data show CDR1 as MNHNS and CDR2 as SASEGT.

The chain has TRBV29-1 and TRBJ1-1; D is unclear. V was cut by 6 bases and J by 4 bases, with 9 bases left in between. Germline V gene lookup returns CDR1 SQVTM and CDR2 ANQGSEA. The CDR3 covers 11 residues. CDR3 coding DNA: TGCAGCGTACGGGCCTCCACTGAAGCTTTCTTT. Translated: CSVRASTEAFF.

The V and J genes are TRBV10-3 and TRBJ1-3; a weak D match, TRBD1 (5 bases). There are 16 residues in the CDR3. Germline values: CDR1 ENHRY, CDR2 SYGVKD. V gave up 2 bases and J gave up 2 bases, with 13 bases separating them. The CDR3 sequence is CAISERGTVTGNTIYF. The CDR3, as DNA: TGTGCCATCAGTGAGAGAGGGACCGTTACTGGAAACACCATATATTTT.

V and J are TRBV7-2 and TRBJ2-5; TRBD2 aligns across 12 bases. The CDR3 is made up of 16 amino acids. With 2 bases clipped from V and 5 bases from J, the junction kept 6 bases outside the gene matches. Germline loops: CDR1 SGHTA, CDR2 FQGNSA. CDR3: CASSLRTSGEGETQYF. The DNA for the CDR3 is TGTGCCAGCAGCTTACGGACTAGCGGGGAGGGGGAGACCCAGTACTTC. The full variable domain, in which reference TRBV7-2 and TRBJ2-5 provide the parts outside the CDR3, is GAGVSQSPSNKVTEKGKDVELRCDPISGHTALYWYRQSLGQGLEFLIYFQGNSAPDKSGLPSDRFSAERTGGSVSTLTIQRTQQEDSAVYLCASSLRTSGEGETQYFGPGTRLLVL.

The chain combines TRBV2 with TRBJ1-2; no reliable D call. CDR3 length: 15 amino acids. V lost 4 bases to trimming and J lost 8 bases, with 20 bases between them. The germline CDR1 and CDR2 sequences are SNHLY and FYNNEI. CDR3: CASSGIFTDRRGYTF. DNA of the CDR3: TGTGCCAGCAGTGGGATATTCACGGACCGGAGGGGCTACACCTTC.

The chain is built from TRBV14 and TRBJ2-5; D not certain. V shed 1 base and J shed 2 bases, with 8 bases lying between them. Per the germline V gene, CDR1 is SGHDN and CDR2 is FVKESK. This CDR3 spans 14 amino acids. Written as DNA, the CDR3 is TGTGCCAGCAGCCAAGTTAGACCACAAGAGACCCAGTACTTC. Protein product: CASSQVRPQETQYF.

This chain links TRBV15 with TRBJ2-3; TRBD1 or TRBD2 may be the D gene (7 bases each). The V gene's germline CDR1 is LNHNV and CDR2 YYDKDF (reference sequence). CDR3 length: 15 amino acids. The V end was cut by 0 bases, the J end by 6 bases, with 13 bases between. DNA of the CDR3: TGTGCCACCAGCAGAGATTTGGGAGGGGGCGATACGCAGTATTTT. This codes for CATSRDLGGGDTQYF.

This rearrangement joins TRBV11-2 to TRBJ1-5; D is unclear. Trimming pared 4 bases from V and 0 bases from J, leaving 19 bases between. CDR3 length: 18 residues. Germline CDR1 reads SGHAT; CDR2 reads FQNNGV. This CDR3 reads CASSSKARTADSNQPQHF. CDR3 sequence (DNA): TGTGCCAGCAGCTCAAAAGCCCGGACGGCGGATAGCAATCAGCCCCAGCATTTT.

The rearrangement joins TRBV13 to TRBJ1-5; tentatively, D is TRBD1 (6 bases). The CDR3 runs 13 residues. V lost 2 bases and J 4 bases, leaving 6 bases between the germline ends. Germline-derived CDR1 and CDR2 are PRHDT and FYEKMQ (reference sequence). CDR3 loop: CASSLQGNQPQHF. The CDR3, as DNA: TGTGCCAGCAGCTTACAGGGGAATCAGCCCCAGCATTTT.